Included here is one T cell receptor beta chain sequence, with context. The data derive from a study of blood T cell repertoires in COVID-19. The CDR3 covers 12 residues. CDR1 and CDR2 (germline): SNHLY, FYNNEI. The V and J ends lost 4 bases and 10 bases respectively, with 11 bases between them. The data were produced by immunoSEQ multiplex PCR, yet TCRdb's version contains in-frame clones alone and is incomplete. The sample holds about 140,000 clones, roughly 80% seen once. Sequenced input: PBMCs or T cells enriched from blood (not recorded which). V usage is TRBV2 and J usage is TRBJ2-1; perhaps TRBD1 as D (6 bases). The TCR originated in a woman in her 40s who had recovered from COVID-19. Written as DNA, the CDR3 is TGTGCCAGCAGTGGGCGCAGGGGCGAGCAGTTCTTC. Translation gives CASSGRRGEQFF.